This TCR beta chain was captured in a study of identifying expanded T cells in peripheral blood. Healthy donors had no documented immune events, such as infections, while sampled. Assay used: immunoSEQ multiplex PCR; TCRdb lists only in-frame clones, some missing. Of 90,000 to 100,000 clones in the sample, 88% were seen once. The germline V gene has CDR1 LGHNA and CDR2 YSLEER. V lost 3 bases, J lost 9 bases, and 12 bases lay in between. There are 13 residues in the CDR3. Concerning this clone: The antigen remains unidentified.

The study, taken as a whole, reports: Roughly 1.2 clones differed between technical replicates, versus roughly 16 and 20 over time. Across healthy donors, higher total template counts meant significantly greater approximately two-week count variance.

The sequenced sample consisted of blood. The chain employs TRBV4-3 and TRBJ2-1; a weak D match, TRBD1 (5 bases). The sequence was collected from a person aged 18 to 70 in good health. In DNA, the CDR3 is TGCGCCAGCAGCCAGGCTCTAGGGGCTGAGCAGTTCTTC. It translates to CASSQALGAEQFF.